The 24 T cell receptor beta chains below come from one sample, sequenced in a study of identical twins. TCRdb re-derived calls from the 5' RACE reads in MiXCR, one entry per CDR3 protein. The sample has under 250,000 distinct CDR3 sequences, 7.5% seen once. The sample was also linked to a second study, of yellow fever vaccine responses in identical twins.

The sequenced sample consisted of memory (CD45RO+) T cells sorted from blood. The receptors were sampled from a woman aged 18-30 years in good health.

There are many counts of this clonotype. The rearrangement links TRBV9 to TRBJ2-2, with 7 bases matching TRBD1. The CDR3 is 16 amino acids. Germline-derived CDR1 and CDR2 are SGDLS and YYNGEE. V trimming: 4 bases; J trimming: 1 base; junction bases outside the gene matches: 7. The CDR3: CASSPKGQMNTGELFF. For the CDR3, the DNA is TGTGCCAGCAGCCCGAAGGGACAGATGAACACCGGGGAGCTGTTTTTT. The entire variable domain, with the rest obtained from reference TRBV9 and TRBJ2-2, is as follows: DSGVTQTPKHLITATGQRVTLRCSPRSGDLSVYWYQQSLDQGLQFLIQYYNGEERAKGNILERFSAQQFPDLHSELNLSSLELGDSALYFCASSPKGQMNTGELFFGEGSRLTVL.

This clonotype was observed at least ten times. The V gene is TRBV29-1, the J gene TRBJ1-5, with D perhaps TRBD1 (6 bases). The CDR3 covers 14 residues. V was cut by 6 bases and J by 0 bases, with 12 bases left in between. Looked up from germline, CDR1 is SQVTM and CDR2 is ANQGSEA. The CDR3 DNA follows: TGCAGCGTGGAGGACAGTAATAGCAATCAGCCCCAGCATTTT. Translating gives CSVEDSNSNQPQHF.

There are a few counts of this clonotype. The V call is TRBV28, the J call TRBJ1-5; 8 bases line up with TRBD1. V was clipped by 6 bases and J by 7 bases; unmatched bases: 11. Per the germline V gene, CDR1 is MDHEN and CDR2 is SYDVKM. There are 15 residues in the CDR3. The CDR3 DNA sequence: TGTGCCAGCAGACCCCAGACAGGGGATAACCAGCCCCAGCATTTT. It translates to CASRPQTGDNQPQHF.

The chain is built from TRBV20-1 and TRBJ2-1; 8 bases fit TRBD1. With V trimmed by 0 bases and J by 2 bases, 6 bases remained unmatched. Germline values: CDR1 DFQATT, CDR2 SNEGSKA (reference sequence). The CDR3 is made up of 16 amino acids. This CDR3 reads CSARDWAGGPYNEQFF. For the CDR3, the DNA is TGCAGTGCTAGAGATTGGGCAGGGGGCCCCTACAATGAGCAGTTCTTC.

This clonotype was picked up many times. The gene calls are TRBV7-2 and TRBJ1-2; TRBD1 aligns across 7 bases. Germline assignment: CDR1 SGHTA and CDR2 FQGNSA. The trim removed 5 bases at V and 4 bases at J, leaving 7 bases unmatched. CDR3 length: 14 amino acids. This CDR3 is CASSPRQGGYGYTF. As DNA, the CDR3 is TGTGCCAGCAGCCCCAGACAGGGAGGCTATGGCTACACCTTC.

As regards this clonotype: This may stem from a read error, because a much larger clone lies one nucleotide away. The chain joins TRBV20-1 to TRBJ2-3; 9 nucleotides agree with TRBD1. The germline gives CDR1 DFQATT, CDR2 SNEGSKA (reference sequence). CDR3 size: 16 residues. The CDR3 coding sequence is TGCAGAGCTAGACCCCTCGGACAGGGGAACACAGATACGCAGTATTTT. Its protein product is CRARPLGQGNTDTQYF.

CDR3 DNA sequence: TGTGCCAGCAGCTTAGACGGGATTTCTACCTCCTACGAGCAGTACTTC. Translated, it gives CASSLDGISTSYEQYF. The chain carries TRBV7-2 and TRBJ2-7, with D perhaps matching TRBD2 (5 bases). From germline, CDR1 is SGHTA and CDR2 FQGNSA. This CDR3 has 16 residues. V was shortened by 1 base and J by 0 bases, with 13 bases between the two germline ends.

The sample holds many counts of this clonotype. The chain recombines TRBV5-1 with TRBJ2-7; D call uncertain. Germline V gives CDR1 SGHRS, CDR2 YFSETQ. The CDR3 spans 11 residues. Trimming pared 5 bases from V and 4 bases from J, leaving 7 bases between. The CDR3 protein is CASRESYEQYF. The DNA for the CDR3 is TGCGCCAGCAGAGAAAGTTACGAGCAGTACTTC.

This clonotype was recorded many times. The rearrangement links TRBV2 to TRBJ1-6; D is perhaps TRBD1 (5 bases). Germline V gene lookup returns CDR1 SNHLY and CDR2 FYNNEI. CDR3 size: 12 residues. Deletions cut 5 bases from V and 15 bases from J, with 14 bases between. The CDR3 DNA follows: TGTGCCAGCAGTCCGACAGAGCTAAACCTCCACTTT. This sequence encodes CASSPTELNLHF.

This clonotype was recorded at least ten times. The CDR3 protein is CASSEAGGSTDTQYF. Here the CDR3 DNA reads TGTGCCAGCAGTGAAGCGGGGGGAAGCACAGATACGCAGTATTTT. This sequence joins TRBV6-4 and TRBJ2-3; 9 bases are a match to TRBD2. The CDR3 spans 15 residues. From germline, CDR1 is MRHNA and CDR2 SNTAGT. Trimming at V came to 3 bases and at J to 0 bases, leaving 1 base not matched to a gene.

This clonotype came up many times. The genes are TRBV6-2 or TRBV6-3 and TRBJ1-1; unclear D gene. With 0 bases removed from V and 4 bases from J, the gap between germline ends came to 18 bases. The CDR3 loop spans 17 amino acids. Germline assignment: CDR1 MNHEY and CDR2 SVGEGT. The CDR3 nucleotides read TGTGCCAGCAGTTACTCGTCAAAAAGTTTCGGTGCCACTGAAGCTTTCTTT. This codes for CASSYSSKSFGATEAFF.

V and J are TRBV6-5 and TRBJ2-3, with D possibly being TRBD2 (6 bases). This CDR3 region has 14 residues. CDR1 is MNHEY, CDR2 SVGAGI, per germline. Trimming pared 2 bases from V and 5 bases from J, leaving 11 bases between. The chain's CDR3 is CASSYGDSGDTQYF. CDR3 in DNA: TGTGCCAGCAGTTACGGGGACTCCGGAGATACGCAGTATTTT.

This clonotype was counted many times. CDR3 loop: CASTPRVAGENTGELFF. The CDR3 region has the DNA TGTGCCAGCACTCCAAGAGTAGCGGGGGAGAACACCGGGGAGCTGTTTTTT. The chain combines TRBV3-1 with TRBJ2-2; 9 positions match TRBD2. Germline V CDR1 and CDR2: LGHDT, YNNKEL (reference sequence). The CDR3 runs to 17 residues. The ends lost 7 bases at V and 1 base at J; junction bases unmatched: 10.

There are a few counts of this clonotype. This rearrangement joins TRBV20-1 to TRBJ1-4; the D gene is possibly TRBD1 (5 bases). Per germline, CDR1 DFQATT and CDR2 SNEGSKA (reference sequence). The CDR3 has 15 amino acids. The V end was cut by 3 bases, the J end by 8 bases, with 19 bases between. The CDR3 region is CSARGGTRLGEKLFF. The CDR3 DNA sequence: TGCAGTGCTAGGGGGGGTACCAGGCTAGGGGAAAAACTGTTTTTT.

The CDR3 loop is CASILGIEQFF. The CDR3 region has the DNA TGTGCCAGCATCTTGGGGATTGAGCAGTTCTTC. This chain links TRBV13 with TRBJ2-1; D unresolved. In germline, CDR1 is PRHDT, CDR2 FYEKMQ (reference sequence). The V and J ends lost 7 bases and 9 bases respectively, with 10 bases between them. CDR3 length equals 11 residues.

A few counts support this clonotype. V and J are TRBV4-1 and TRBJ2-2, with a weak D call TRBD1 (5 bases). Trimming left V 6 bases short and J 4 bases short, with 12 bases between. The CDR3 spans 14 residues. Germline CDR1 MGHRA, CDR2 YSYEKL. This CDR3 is CASSKGQFTGELFF. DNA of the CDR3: TGCGCCAGCAGTAAGGGGCAGTTCACCGGGGAGCTGTTTTTT.

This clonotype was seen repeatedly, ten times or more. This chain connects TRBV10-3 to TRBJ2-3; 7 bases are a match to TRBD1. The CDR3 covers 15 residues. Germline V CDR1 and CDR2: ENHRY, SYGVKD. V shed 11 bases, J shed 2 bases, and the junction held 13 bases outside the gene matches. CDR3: CAASPGQTNTDTQYF. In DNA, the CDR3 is TGTGCCGCCTCCCCGGGACAGACGAACACAGATACGCAGTATTTT.

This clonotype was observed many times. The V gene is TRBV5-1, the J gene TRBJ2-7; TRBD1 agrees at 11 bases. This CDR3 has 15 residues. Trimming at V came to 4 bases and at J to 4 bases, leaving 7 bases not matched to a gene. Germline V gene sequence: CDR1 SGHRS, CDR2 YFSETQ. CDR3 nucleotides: TGCGCCAGCAGCCCAAGGACAGGGGGCAGGTACGAGCAGTACTTC. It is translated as CASSPRTGGRYEQYF.

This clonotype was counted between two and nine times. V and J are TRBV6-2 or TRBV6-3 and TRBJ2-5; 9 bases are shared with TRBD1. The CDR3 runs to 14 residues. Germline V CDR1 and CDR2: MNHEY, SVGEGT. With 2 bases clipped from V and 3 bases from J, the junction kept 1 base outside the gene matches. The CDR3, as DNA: TGTGCCAGCAGTTACGGACAGGGGAAAGAGACCCAGTACTTC. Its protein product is CASSYGQGKETQYF.

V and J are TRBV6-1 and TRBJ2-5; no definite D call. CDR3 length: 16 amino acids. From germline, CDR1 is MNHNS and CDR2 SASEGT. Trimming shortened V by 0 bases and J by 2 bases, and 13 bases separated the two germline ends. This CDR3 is CASSEALGRTQETQYF. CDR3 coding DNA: TGTGCCAGCAGTGAAGCGCTCGGTCGCACTCAAGAGACCCAGTACTTC.

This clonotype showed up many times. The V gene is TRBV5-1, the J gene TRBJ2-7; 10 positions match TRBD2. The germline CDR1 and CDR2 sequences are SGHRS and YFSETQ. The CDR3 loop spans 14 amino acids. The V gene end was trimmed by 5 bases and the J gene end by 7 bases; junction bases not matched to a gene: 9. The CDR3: CASSVLAGGGEQYF. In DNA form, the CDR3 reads TGCGCCAGCAGTGTTTTAGCGGGAGGTGGTGAGCAGTACTTC.

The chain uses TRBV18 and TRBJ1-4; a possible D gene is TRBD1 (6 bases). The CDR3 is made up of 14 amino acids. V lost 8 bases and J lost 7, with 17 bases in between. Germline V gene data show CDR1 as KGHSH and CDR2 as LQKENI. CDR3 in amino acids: CASTPDRTGEKLFF. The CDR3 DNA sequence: TGTGCCAGCACTCCGGACAGAACGGGTGAAAAACTGTTTTTT.

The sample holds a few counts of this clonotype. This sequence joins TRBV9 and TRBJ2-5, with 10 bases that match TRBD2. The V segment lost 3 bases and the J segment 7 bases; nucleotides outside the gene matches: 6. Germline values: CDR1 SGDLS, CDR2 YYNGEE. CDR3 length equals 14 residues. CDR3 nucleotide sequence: TGTGCCAGCAGCGGAAGCGGGAGGGCCGGGACCCAGTACTTC. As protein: CASSGSGRAGTQYF.

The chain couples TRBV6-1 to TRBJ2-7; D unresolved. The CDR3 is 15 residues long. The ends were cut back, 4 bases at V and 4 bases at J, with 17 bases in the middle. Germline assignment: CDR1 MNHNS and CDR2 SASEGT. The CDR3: CASSVTIILWYEQYF. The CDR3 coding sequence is TGTGCCAGCAGTGTAACAATTATCCTGTGGTACGAGCAGTACTTC.